The 11 T cell receptor beta chains given below trace back to one sample, sequenced in a study of beta chain features in type 1 diabetes. Study-wide points: Researchers report that Type 1 diabetes patients had moderately but significantly shorter TCRB CDR3s across all four CD4+ subsets.

All of the isolated RNA was reverse transcribed, so expressed TCRB transcripts were sequenced. Some clones are missing from TCRdb's copy, which holds only in-frame ones; the method was immunoSEQ multiplex PCR. This table has almost 350,000 clones, roughly a tenth appearing once. Their cognate antigens are unknown. The sequencing sample was made of central memory CD4+ T cells from blood. The receptors derive from a man aged 30-40 years with type 1 diabetes.

This clone was detected only a few times. J is TRBJ2-7 and V is TRBV29-1; maybe TRBD2 (6 bases). The CDR3 has 13 amino acids. Germline loops: CDR1 SQVTM, CDR2 ANQGSEA. V was trimmed by 4 bases and J by 6 bases, leaving 16 bases between them. CDR3 sequence reads: CSVGGVKGGEQYF. DNA of the CDR3: TGCAGCGTTGGGGGGGTAAAGGGTGGCGAGCAGTACTTC.

The rearrangement uses TRBV30 and TRBJ2-1, with a possible D match to TRBD2 (5 bases). Trimming cost V 0 bases and J 0 bases, with 18 bases left between them. The CDR3 consists of 18 residues. Germline CDR1 reads GTSNPN; CDR2 reads SVGIG (reference sequence). The CDR3 sequence is CAWSVPLGRLSSYNEQFF. CDR3 sequence (DNA): TGTGCCTGGAGTGTACCTCTGGGCCGACTATCCTCCTACAATGAGCAGTTCTTC.

This sequence joins TRBV29-1 and TRBJ1-1; possibly TRBD1 for D (6 bases). Trimming shortened V by 6 bases and J by 4 bases, and 18 bases separated the two germline ends. CDR1 and CDR2 (germline): SQVTM, ANQGSEA. This CDR3 spans 14 amino acids. In DNA form, the CDR3 reads TGCAGCGTGACGGACAGTGGGGGGCTCACTGAAGCTTTCTTT. Its translation: CSVTDSGGLTEAFF.

V is TRBV19 and J is TRBJ2-2; D is possibly TRBD2 (6 bases). The CDR3 has 15 amino acids. Germline CDR1 LNHDA, CDR2 SQIVND (reference sequence). Between the trimmed V and J ends, which lost 4 bases and 1 base, there was a span of 10 bases. The CDR3 DNA reads as TGTGCCAGTAGTAGGGGAGGAGGGAACACCGGGGAGCTGTTTTTT. Encoded protein: CASSRGGGNTGELFF. Full variable domain (missing parts from reference TRBV19 and TRBJ2-2): DGGITQSPKYLFRKEGQNVTLSCEQNLNHDAMYWYRQDPGQGLRLIYYSQIVNDFQKGDIAEGYSVSREKKESFPLTVTSAQKNPTAFYLCASSRGGGNTGELFFGEGSRLTVL.

This clone occurred a few times. The J gene is TRBJ2-3, the V gene TRBV9, with 13 bases matching TRBD2. The V and J ends lost 4 bases and 0 bases, in that order; junction bases with no gene match: 8. The CDR3 contains 18 residues. From germline, CDR1 is SGDLS and CDR2 YYNGEE. The CDR3 DNA is TGTGCCAGCAGCTATGGGACTAGCGGGGCTGCTAGCACAGATACGCAGTATTTT. This encodes CASSYGTSGAASTDTQYF.

This clone turned up a few times. The rearrangement joins TRBV30 to TRBJ2-6; D could derive from TRBD1 or TRBD2 (5 bases each). The V end lost 4 bases, the J end lost 2 bases, and 12 bases lay between the germline ends. Germline CDR1 is GTSNPN and CDR2 is SVGIG (reference sequence). The CDR3 spans 15 residues. The CDR3 coding sequence is TGTGCCTGGAATGCCGGGGCGACTGGGGCCAACGTCCTGACTTTC. It is translated as CAWNAGATGANVLTF.

This clone was seen a handful of times. The rearrangement links TRBV4-3 to TRBJ2-7, with 8 positions matching TRBD1. The V segment lost 4 bases and the J segment 5 bases; nucleotides outside the gene matches: 4. CDR1 is LGHNA, CDR2 YSLEER, per germline. The CDR3 spans 13 residues. CDR3 in amino acids: CASSRIQGDEQYF. CDR3 in DNA: TGCGCCAGCAGCCGGATACAGGGGGACGAGCAGTACTTC.

The chain employs TRBV7-2 and TRBJ2-3, with D perhaps matching TRBD2 (5 bases). The CDR3 runs to 12 residues. Germline V gene sequence: CDR1 SGHTA, CDR2 FQGNSA. V dropped 1 base and J dropped 8 bases, with 7 bases sitting between them. The CDR3, as DNA: TGTGCCAGCAGCTTAGGTGGGAGTACGCAGTATTTT. Translated: CASSLGGSTQYF. Looking up the rest from reference TRBV7-2 and TRBJ2-3 gives the full variable domain: GAGVSQSPSNKVTEKGKDVELRCDPISGHTALYWYRQSLGQGLEFLIYFQGNSAPDKSGLPSDRFSAERTGGSVSTLTIQRTQQEDSAVYLCASSLGGSTQYFGPGTRLTVL.

This sequence joins TRBV6-5 and TRBJ1-3; the D is unclear. Trimming cost V 2 bases and J 4 bases, with 9 bases left between them. Germline V gene lookup returns CDR1 MNHEY and CDR2 SVGAGI. The length of the CDR3 is 14 residues. CDR3 nucleotides: TGTGCCAGCAGTTACCCGACGGAGGGAAACACCATATATTTT. This codes for CASSYPTEGNTIYF.

This sequence joins TRBV11-2 and TRBJ2-3; 9 bases line up with TRBD2. The CDR3 is 15 amino acids. The V segment lost 5 bases and the J segment 1 base; nucleotides outside the gene matches: 4. Germline values: CDR1 SGHAT, CDR2 FQNNGV. Here the CDR3 DNA reads TGTGCCAGCAGCGCGTGGACTAGCGGCACAGATACGCAGTATTTT. It specifies CASSAWTSGTDTQYF. The full variable domain, rest sourced from reference TRBV11-2 and TRBJ2-3, is EAGVAQSPRYKIIEKRQSVAFWCNPISGHATLYWYQQILGQGPKLLIQFQNNGVVDDSQLPKDRFSAERLKGVDSTLKIQPAKLEDSAVYLCASSAWTSGTDTQYFGPGTRLTVL.

This clone was seen repeatedly, ten times or more. This chain links TRBV14 with TRBJ2-5, with a possible D match to TRBD1 (6 bases). V lost 4 bases and J 1 base, leaving 13 bases between the germline ends. Germline CDR1 is SGHDN and CDR2 is FVKESK. The length of the CDR3 is 15 residues. The DNA of the CDR3 is TGTGCCAGCAGCCCCTCGCAGGGGCCCCAAGAGACCCAGTACTTC. Protein sequence: CASSPSQGPQETQYF.